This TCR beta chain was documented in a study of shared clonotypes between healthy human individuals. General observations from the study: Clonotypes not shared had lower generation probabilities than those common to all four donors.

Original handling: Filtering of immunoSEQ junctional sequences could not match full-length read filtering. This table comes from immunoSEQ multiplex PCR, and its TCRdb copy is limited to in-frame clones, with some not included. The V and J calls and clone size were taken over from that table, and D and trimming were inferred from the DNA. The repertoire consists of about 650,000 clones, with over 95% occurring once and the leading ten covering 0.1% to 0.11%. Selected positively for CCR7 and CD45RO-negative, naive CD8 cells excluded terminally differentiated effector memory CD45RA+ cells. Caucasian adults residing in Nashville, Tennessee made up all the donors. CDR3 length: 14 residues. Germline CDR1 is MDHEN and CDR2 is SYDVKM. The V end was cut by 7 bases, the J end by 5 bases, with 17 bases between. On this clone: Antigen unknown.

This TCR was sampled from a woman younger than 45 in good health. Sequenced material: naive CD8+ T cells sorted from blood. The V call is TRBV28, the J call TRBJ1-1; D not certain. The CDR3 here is CASNFESLGTEAFF. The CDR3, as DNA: TGTGCCAGCAACTTCGAGAGTCTGGGGACTGAAGCTTTCTTT.